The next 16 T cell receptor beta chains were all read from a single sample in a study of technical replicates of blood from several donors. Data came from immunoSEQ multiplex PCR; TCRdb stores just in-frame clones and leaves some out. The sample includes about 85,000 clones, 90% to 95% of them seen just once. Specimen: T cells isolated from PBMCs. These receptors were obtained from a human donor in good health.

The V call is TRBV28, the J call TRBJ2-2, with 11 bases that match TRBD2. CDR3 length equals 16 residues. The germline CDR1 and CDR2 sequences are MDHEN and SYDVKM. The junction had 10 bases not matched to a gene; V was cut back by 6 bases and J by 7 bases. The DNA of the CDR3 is TGTGCCAGCAGCCAGTTAGCGGGAGGGTCGGTCGGGGAGCTGTTTTTT. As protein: CASSQLAGGSVGELFF.

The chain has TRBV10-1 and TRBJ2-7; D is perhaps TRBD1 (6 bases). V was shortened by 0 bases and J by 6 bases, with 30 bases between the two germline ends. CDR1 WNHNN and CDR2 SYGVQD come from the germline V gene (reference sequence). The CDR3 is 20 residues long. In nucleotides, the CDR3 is TGCGCCAGCAGTGAGTCCGCCGGAACCGGACAGACCGCACCCTTCTGCGAGCAGTACTTC. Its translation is CASSESAGTGQTAPFCEQYF.

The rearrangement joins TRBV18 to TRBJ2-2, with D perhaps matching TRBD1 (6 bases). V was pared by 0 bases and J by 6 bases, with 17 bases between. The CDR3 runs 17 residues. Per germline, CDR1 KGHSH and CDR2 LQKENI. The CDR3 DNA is TGTGCCAGCTCACCACCGGGACACCACGCGGTGGCCGGGGAGCTGTTTTTT. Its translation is CASSPPGHHAVAGELFF.

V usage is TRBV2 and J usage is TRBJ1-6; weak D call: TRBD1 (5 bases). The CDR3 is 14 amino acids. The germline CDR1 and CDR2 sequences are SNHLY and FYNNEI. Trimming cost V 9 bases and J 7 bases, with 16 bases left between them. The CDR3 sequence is CASTTAMSNSPLHF. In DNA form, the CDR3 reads TGTGCCAGTACGACAGCAATGAGCAATTCACCCCTCCACTTT.

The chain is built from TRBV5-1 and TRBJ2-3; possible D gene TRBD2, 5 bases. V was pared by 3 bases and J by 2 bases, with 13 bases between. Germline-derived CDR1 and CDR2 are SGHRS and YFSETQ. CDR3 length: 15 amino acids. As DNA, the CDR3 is TGCGCCAGCAGCTGGGAGAGCCATTCCACAGATACGCAGTATTTT. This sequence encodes CASSWESHSTDTQYF. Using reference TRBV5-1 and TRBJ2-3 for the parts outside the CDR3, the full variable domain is KAGVTQTPRYLIKTRGQQVTLSCSPISGHRSVSWYQQTPGQGLQFLFEYFSETQRNKGNFPGRFSGRQFSNSRSEMNVSTLELGDSALYLCASSWESHSTDTQYFGPGTRLTVL.

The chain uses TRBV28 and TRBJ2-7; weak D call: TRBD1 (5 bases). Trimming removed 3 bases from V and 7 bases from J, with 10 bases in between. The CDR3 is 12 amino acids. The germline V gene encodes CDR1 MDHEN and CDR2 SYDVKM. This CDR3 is CASSLGRSEQYF. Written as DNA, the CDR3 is TGTGCCAGCAGTTTGGGGCGCTCAGAGCAGTACTTC.

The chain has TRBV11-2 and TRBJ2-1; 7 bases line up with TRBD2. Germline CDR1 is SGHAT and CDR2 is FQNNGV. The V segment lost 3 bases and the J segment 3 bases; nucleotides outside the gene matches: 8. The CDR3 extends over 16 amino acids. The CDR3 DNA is TGTGCCAGCAGCTTCCTAACAGCGGGGATCTACAATGAGCAGTTCTTC. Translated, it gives CASSFLTAGIYNEQFF.

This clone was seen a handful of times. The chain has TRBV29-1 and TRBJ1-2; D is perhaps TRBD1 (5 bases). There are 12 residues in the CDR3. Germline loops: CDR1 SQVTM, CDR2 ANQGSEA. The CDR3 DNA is TGCACCACTTCCGGAGGGGACTATGGCTACACCTTC. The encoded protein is CTTSGGDYGYTF.

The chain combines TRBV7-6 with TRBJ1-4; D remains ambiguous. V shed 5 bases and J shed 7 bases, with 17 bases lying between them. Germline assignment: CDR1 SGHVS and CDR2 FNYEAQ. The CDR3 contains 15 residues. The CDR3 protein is CASSHSRDFGEKLFF. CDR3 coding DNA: TGTGCCAGCAGCCATTCCCGAGACTTCGGTGAAAAACTGTTTTTT.

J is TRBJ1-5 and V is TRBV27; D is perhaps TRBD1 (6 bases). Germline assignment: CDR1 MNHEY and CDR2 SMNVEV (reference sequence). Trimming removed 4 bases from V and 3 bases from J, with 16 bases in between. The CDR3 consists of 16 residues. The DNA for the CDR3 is TGTGCCAGCAGTTCAGGGGCCGCCTGGACCAATCAGCCCCAGCATTTT. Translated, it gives CASSSGAAWTNQPQHF.

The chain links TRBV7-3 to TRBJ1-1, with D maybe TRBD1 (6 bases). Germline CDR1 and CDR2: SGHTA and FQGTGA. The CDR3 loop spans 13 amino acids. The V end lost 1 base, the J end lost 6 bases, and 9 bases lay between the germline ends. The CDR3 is CASSLKGGAEAFF. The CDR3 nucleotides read TGTGCCAGCAGCTTAAAGGGGGGGGCTGAAGCTTTCTTT.

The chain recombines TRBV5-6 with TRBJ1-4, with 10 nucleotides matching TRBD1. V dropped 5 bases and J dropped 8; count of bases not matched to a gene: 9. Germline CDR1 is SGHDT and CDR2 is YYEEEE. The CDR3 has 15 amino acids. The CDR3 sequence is CASSRAGTGEEKLFF. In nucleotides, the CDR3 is TGTGCCAGCAGTCGGGCCGGGACAGGGGAGGAAAAACTGTTTTTT.

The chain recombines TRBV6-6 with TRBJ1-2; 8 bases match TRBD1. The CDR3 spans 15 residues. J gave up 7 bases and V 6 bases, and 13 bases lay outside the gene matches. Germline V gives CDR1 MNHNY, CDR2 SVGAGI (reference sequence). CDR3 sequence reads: CASSTRTGWHGGYTF. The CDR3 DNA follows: TGTGCCAGCAGCACCCGGACAGGGTGGCATGGTGGCTACACCTTC.

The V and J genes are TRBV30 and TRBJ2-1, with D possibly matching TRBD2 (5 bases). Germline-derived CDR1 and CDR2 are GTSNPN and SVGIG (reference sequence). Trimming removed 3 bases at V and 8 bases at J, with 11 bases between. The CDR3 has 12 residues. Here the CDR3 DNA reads TGTGCCTGGAGGAATGAGGGCTATGAGCAGTTCTTC. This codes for CAWRNEGYEQFF.

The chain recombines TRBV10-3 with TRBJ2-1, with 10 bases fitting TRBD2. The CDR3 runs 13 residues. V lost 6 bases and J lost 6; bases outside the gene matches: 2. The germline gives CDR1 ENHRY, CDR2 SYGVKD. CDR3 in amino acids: CAIRRLAGNEQFF. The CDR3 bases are TGTGCCATCAGGAGACTAGCGGGCAATGAGCAGTTCTTC.

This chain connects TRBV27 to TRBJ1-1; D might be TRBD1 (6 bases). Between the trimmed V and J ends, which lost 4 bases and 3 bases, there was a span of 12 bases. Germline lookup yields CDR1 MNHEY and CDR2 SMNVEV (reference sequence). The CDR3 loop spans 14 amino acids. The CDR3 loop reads CASSSIQGHTEAFF. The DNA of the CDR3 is TGTGCCAGCAGTTCCATACAGGGTCACACTGAAGCTTTCTTT.